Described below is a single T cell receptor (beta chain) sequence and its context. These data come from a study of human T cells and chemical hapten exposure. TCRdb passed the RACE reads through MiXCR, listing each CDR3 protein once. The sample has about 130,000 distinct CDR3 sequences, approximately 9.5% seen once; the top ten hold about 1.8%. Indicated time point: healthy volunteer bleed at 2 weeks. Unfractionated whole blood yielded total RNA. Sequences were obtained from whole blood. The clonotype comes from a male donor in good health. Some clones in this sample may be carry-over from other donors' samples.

Written as DNA, the CDR3 is TGTGCCAGCAGTGATTCCGGACAGGGGGGAAACACCATATATTTT. This encodes CASSDSGQGGNTIYF. This chain uses TRBV6-1 with TRBJ1-3; 9 positions match TRBD1. The V gene's germline CDR1 is MNHNS and CDR2 SASEGT. V lost 3 bases, J lost 4 bases, and 4 bases stayed unmatched. This CDR3 has 15 residues.